This TCR beta chain appears in the sequencing data of a study of human T cells and chemical hapten exposure. Study background: The study traced per-sample TCR yield variation mainly to small differences in pooled library volumes. Study-wide results and caveats: All donors were alopecia patients, so their immunity may differ from that of healthy people.

Time point indicated: patch test 1, 2 weeks after DPC sensitization. The treatment denotes: therapeutic diphenylcyclopropenone sensitization with weekly scalp DPC. Blood collection happened ahead of applying each patch test. This clonotype was observed a few times. What it binds is not known. The V segment lost 4 bases and the J segment 1 base; nucleotides outside the gene matches: 6. CDR1 is SGHRS and CDR2 is YFSETQ in the germline V gene. CDR3 length: 16 residues. One entry per CDR3 protein results from TCRdb running MiXCR on the RACE reads. The table includes around 380,000 distinct CDR3 sequences, approximately 5.1% detected once.

This chain links TRBV5-1 with TRBJ1-1, with 11 bases lining up with TRBD1. This sequence was found in a woman between 45 and 65 years old with alopecia areata. Some clones in this sample may be carry-over from other donors' samples. Sample: whole blood, taken in connection with sensitization to the hapten diphenylcyclopropenone (DPC). In DNA, the CDR3 is TGCGCCAGCAGCCACGGGACAGGGGGAAGGAACACTGAAGCTTTCTTT. It codes for CASSHGTGGRNTEAFF.